This T cell receptor beta chain was retrieved from a study of T-cell memory formation after mild COVID-19. Worth noting for this clonotype: The antigen is undetermined.

CDR1 is SEHNR and CDR2 is FQNEAQ in the germline V gene (reference sequence). The CDR3 sequence is 18 residues long. With 3 bases clipped from V and 0 bases from J, the junction kept 9 bases outside the gene matches. Constant-segment-primed 5'RACE gave TCR alpha and TCR beta cDNA libraries with sample barcodes and UMIs. TCRdb recomputed calls from the 5' RACE reads with MiXCR, one row per CDR3 protein. The table lists 110,000 or so distinct CDR3 sequences, about a fifth of them singletons. Study observations and caveats: CD8+ contracting clones occupied EMRA, while CD4+ ones occupied mainly CM and EM.

This rearrangement joins TRBV7-9 to TRBJ2-3, with 10 bases matching TRBD2. The sample comprised PBMCs or a T cell subset sorted from them (not recorded which). The origin of this receptor is a man in his late teens or twenties who had mild COVID-19 (a few samples of this study predate the infection). Cell type and time point are not known. CDR3 region: CASSFPPAGGTSTDTQYF. The CDR3 DNA sequence: TGTGCCAGCAGCTTTCCCCCAGCGGGGGGGACTAGCACAGATACGCAGTATTTT.